This T cell receptor beta chain was sequenced during a study of response to subunit inactivated influenza vaccine. CDR1 is SGHRS, CDR2 YFSETQ, per germline. Trimming pared 2 bases from V and 1 base from J, leaving 9 bases between. CDR3 length equals 15 residues. Each CDR3 protein gets one entry after TCRdb re-called the RT-PCR reads with MiXCR. The table records about 800,000 distinct CDR3 sequences, roughly 20% of them present only once. The sample was PBMCs from blood, taken 4 to 6 days after vaccination. The chain carries TRBV5-1 and TRBJ2-2; unclear D gene. The clonotype comes from a man aged 45-65 years who received an inactivated influenza vaccine. The CDR3 here is CASSLASVNTGELFF. The CDR3 nucleotides are TGCGCCAGCAGCTTAGCTTCCGTGAACACCGGGGAGCTGTTTTTT.